This entry features one T cell receptor beta chain sequence. The antigen is unknown. The data were obtained in a study of post-analysis software for immune sequencing data. Study conclusions and caveats: When patients were compared with controls, a handful of TRBV segments were more frequent, TRBV5-6, TRBV5-1 and TRBV20-1 among them.

Incorporated into the TCR beta cDNA libraries were unique molecular identifiers, which served to reduce PCR and sequencing biases. MiXCR, applied by TCRdb to the PCR reads, yields one record per CDR3 protein. Here the sample spans some 700,000 distinct CDR3 sequences, over 45% being singletons. Germline V lookup: CDR1 SGHTA, CDR2 FQGNSA. This CDR3 has 16 residues. Sequences were obtained from blood. The V gene is TRBV7-2, the J gene TRBJ2-7; 11 positions match TRBD2. The better agreement between TRBJ2-5 and the DNA end casts doubt on the J call. The receptor was isolated from a girl aged 2-10 years with multiple sclerosis. The CDR3 DNA follows: TGTGCCAGCAGCTTCTGGCTAGCGGGGGGAAAAGAGACCCAGTACTTC. Translated: CASSFWLAGGKETQYF.